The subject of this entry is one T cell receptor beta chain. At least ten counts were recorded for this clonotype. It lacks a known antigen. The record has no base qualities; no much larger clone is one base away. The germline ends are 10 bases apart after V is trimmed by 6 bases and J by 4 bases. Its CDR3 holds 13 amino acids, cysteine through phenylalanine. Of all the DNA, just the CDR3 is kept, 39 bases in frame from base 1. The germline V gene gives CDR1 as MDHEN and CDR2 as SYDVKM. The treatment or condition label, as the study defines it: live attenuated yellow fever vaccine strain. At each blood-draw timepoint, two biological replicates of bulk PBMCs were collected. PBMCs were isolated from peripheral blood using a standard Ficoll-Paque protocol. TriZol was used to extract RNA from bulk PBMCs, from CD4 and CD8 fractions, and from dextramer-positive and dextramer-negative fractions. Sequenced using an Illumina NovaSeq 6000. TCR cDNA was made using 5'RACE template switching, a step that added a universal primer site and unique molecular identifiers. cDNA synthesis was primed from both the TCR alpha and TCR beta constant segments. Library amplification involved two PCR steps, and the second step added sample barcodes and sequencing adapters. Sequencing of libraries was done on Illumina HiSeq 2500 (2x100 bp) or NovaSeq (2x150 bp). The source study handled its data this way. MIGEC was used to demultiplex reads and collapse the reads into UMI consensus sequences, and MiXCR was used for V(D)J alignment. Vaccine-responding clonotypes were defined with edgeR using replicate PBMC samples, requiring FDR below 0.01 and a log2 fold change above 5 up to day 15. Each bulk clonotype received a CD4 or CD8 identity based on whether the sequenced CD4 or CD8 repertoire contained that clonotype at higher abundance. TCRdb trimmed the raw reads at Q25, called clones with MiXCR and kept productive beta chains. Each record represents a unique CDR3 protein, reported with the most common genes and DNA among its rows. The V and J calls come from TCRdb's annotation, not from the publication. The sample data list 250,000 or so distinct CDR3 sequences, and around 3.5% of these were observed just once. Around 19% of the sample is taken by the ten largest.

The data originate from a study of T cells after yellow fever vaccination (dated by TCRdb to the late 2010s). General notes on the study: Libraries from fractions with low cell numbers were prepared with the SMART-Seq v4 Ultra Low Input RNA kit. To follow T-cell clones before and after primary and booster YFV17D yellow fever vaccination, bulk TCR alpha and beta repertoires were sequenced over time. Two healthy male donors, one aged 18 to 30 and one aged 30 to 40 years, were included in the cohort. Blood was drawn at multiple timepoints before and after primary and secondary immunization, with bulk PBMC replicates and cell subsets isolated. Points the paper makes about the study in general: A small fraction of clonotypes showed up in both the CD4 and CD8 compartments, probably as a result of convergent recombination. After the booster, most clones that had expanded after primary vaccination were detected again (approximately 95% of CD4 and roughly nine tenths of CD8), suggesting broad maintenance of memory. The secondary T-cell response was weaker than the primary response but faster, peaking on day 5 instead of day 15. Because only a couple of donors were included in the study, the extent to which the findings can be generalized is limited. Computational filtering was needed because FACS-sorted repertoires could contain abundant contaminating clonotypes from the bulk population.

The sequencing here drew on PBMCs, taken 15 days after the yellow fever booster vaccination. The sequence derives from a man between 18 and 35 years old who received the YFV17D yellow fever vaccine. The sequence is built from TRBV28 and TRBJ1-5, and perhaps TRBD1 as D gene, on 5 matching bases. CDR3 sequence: CASREQVNQPQHF. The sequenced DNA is TGTGCCAGCAGGGAACAGGTAAATCAGCCCCAGCATTTT. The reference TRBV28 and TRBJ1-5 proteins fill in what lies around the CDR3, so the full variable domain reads DVKVTQSSRYLVKRTGEKVFLECVQDMDHENMFWYRQDPGLGLRLIYFSYDVKMKEKGDIPEGYSVSREKKERFSLILESASTNQTSMYLCASREQVNQPQHFGDGTRLSIL.